Shown below are 5 T cell receptor beta chains from a single sample sequenced in a study of CD8+ T cells in alopecia areata. The sequencing template was cDNA reverse transcribed from extracted RNA. Measured with immunoSEQ multiplex PCR; TCRdb has only the in-frame clones, and not every one. Among some 150,000 clones listed, around half were seen once. Specimen: CD8+ T cells sorted from blood, collected at week 0. The receptors originated from a human donor with alopecia areata.

V usage is TRBV25-1 and J usage is TRBJ2-7; 7 nucleotides align to TRBD1. Germline trimming cut 7 bases from V and 0 bases from J; bases unmatched to any gene: 12. Germline CDR1 MGHDK, CDR2 SYGVNS. The CDR3 runs 16 residues. In DNA form, the CDR3 reads TGTGCCAGCACCAGGGGGAAGAAGAGGAGCTCCTACGAGCAGTACTTC. Residues: CASTRGKKRSSYEQYF.

This clone was seen more than once but under ten times. The V call is TRBV4-3, the J call TRBJ1-2, with TRBD1 as a possible D gene (6 bases). The V gene's germline CDR1 is LGHNA and CDR2 YSLEER. This CDR3 region has 14 residues. V lost 0 bases and J 6 bases, leaving 11 bases between the germline ends. CDR3 region: CASSQDRRTDGYTF. CDR3 bases: TGCGCCAGCAGCCAAGATAGAAGGACAGATGGCTACACCTTC.

Note on this clone: Other DNA sequences of this sample code for an identical CDR3. As DNA, the CDR3 is TGTGCCTGGAGACCGACCTTGAACACTGAAGCTTTCTTT. This sequence encodes CAWRPTLNTEAFF. This rearrangement joins TRBV30 to TRBJ1-1; D is unclear. Germline V gene lookup returns CDR1 GTSNPN and CDR2 SVGIG (reference sequence). Trimming pared 3 bases from V and 0 bases from J, leaving 8 bases between. The CDR3 length is 13 residues.

The V gene is TRBV6-6, the J gene TRBJ2-1, with 11 bases identical to TRBD2. This CDR3 is 14 amino acids long. The V and J ends lost 4 bases and 10 bases, in that order; junction bases with no gene match: 6. Germline CDR1 is MNHNY and CDR2 is SVGAGI (reference sequence). This chain's CDR3 is CASSWLAGGDEQFF. The CDR3, as DNA: TGTGCCAGCAGTTGGCTAGCGGGGGGCGACGAGCAGTTCTTC.

The genes are TRBV9 and TRBJ2-3; the D is unclear. The CDR3 loop spans 13 amino acids. Per germline, CDR1 SGDLS and CDR2 YYNGEE. The V gene lost 4 bases and the J gene lost 2 bases, with 8 bases spanning the gap. CDR3 nucleotides: TGTGCCAGCAGCCTCCAAAACACAGATACGCAGTATTTT. Its protein product is CASSLQNTDTQYF.